The clone carrying this T cell receptor (beta chain) was seen repeatedly, ten times or more. Its cognate antigen is unknown. This specimen includes other DNA sequences encoding the same CDR3. Trimming removed 2 bases from V and 8 bases from J, with 24 bases in between. Germline V CDR1 and CDR2: LNHDA, SQIVND (reference sequence). The CDR3 loop spans 18 amino acids. Through MiXCR, TCRdb re-clonotyped the PCR reads. The table has about 93,000 clones, more than 9.5% seen once; the top ten hold 11%. Each patient went into thyroid surgery without having received any treatment. The data derive from a study of metastatic and nonmetastatic thyroid tumors. Background on the study: The comparison covered peripheral blood and tumor or nodule tissue in malignant and benign thyroid patients.

Study-level findings and limits: Malignant thyroid tumors reportedly had TCR beta diversity that was significantly higher than in benign nodules, in blood and tumor.

The source material was blood. The chain joins TRBV19 to TRBJ1-4, with TRBD1 as a possible D gene (5 bases). The receptor was isolated from a female donor with papillary thyroid cancer or a benign thyroid nodule (not recorded which). Some clones in this sample may be carry-over from other donors' samples. The CDR3 is CASSISAGPGREKEKLFF. The CDR3, as DNA: TGTGCCAGTAGTATATCTGCGGGGCCGGGCAGGGAAAAGGAAAAACTGTTTTTT.